Following are 26 T cell receptor beta chains from one sample sequenced in a study of T cells in Graves' hyperthyroidism and ophthalmopathy. There were TCR beta CDR3 regions amplified from RNA transcripts. HTBI primers were used for first-round RT-PCR of the TCR CDR3. TCRdb called the multiplex PCR reads again in MiXCR, with one record for every CDR3 protein. Of 500,000 to 600,000 distinct CDR3 sequences listed, 16% are singletons. The sequenced sample was blood. The receptors were sampled from a woman between 18 and 30 years old with Graves' hyperthyroidism.

On this clonotype itself: A much larger clonotype is one base distant, so this may be a read error. The chain has TRBV20-1 and TRBJ1-1, with D perhaps TRBD1 (5 bases). This CDR3 spans 14 amino acids. Germline V gives CDR1 DFQATT, CDR2 SNEGSKA (reference sequence). This chain's CDR3 is CSARLGGGVSEVFF. The CDR3 DNA sequence: TGCAGTGCCCGGTTGGGAGGAGGGGTTTCTGAAGTTTTCTTT.

This clonotype has a count of ten or more. This rearrangement joins TRBV2 to TRBJ2-1; 9 nucleotides line up with TRBD2. This CDR3 is 15 amino acids long. The junction had 15 bases not matched to a gene; V was cut back by 8 bases and J by 10 bases. Germline V gives CDR1 SNHLY, CDR2 FYNNEI. The CDR3 DNA is TGTGCCAGCGGCCAAGAGGCTAGCGGGATGGGCGAGCAGTTCTTC. Protein sequence: CASGQEASGMGEQFF.

The chain links TRBV20-1 to TRBJ2-1, with TRBD2 identical over 10 bases. In germline, CDR1 is DFQATT, CDR2 SNEGSKA (reference sequence). The CDR3 sequence is 14 residues long. V shed 4 bases, J shed 4 bases, and the junction held 4 bases outside the gene matches. The CDR3 DNA reads TGCAGTGCTAAGAGCGGGAGGGAGTACAATGAGCAGTTCTTC. Amino acids: CSAKSGREYNEQFF.

The rearrangement joins TRBV25-1 to TRBJ1-5; D unresolved. The germline V gene encodes CDR1 MGHDK and CDR2 SYGVNS. The CDR3 has 18 residues. Trimming left V 4 bases short and J 0 bases short, with 19 bases between. The CDR3 loop reads CASSGPQDRVGSNQPQHF. The CDR3 DNA reads as TGTGCCAGCAGTGGCCCCCAGGATCGTGTGGGTAGCAATCAGCCCCAGCATTTT.

This clonotype was seen repeatedly, ten times or more. V gene TRBV12-3 or TRBV12-4 combines with J gene TRBJ1-5, with D perhaps matching TRBD1 (5 bases). The V gene lost 5 bases and the J gene lost 8 bases, with 13 bases spanning the gap. The length of the CDR3 is 13 residues. The chain's CDR3 is CASSSRASEPQHF. The DNA for the CDR3 is TGTGCCAGCAGTAGCAGGGCTAGCGAGCCCCAGCATTTT.

This clonotype was seen a single time. The genes are TRBV5-1 and TRBJ2-1; TRBD2 matches 10 bases. The CDR3 has 19 amino acids. V trimming: 0 bases; J trimming: 7 bases; junction bases outside the gene matches: 16. Looked up from germline, CDR1 is SGHRS and CDR2 is YFSETQ. The CDR3 DNA reads as TGCGCCAGCAGCTTGGACGGCAGGGAGACTAGCGGGTTTACAAATGAGCAGTTCTTC. It codes for CASSLDGRETSGFTNEQFF.

This clonotype was picked up many times. The chain uses TRBV20-1 and TRBJ2-7; TRBD2 agrees at 9 bases. This CDR3 contains 15 residues. J lost 2 bases, V lost 7 bases, and 12 bases had no gene match. Germline CDR1 DFQATT, CDR2 SNEGSKA (reference sequence). The DNA for the CDR3 is TGCAGTGTGGGAGTGGCTAGCGGGACGACCTACGAGCAGTACTTC. It encodes CSVGVASGTTYEQYF.

This clonotype was observed many times. The J gene is TRBJ2-3, the V gene TRBV15; a weak D match, TRBD2 (5 bases). Trimming took 0 bases from V and 3 from J, leaving 13 bases between them. This CDR3 is built from 16 residues. CDR1 and CDR2 (germline): LNHNV, YYDKDF (reference sequence). The CDR3 protein is CATSRDDDYLTDTQYF. The CDR3 coding sequence is TGTGCCACCAGCAGAGATGATGACTACTTGACAGATACGCAGTATTTT.

This clonotype showed up just a few times. This may come from a read error, since a much larger clone is one base off. This sequence joins TRBV12-3 or TRBV12-4 and TRBJ2-1; 10 bases line up with TRBD2. The CDR3 extends over 17 amino acids. Trimming at V came to 5 bases and at J to 2 bases, leaving 9 bases not matched to a gene. The CDR3 DNA reads TGTGCCAGCAGTCCCCGGACTAGCGGTTCTCCCTACAATGAGCAGTTCTTC. Its protein product is CASSPRTSGSPYNEQFF.

This clonotype was observed many times. The J gene is TRBJ1-1, the V gene TRBV6-2 or TRBV6-3, with D perhaps TRBD1 (5 bases). Trimming took 7 bases from V and 6 from J, leaving 18 bases between them. Germline V gene lookup returns CDR1 MNHEY and CDR2 SVGEGT. The CDR3 is made up of 14 amino acids. The CDR3 protein is CASIPRSRVAEAFF. The DNA for the CDR3 is TGTGCCAGCATCCCCCGGAGCAGGGTCGCTGAAGCTTTCTTT.

This clonotype was detected many times. The chain is built from TRBV9 and TRBJ2-3, with D perhaps matching TRBD1 (6 bases). Germline V gives CDR1 SGDLS, CDR2 YYNGEE. V lost 0 bases and J lost 0, with 11 bases in between. The CDR3 runs to 16 residues. The CDR3 region is CASSVAPGASTDTQYF. The CDR3, as DNA: TGTGCCAGCAGCGTAGCGCCAGGGGCCAGCACAGATACGCAGTATTTT.

This clonotype was detected ten times or more. The genes are TRBV7-2 and TRBJ2-1, with 10 bases fitting TRBD2. This CDR3 is 16 amino acids long. Germline V gene lookup returns CDR1 SGHTA and CDR2 FQGNSA. V lost 5 bases, J lost 6 bases, and 10 bases stayed unmatched. CDR3 sequence reads: CASSPQAGGPLNEQFF. The CDR3 DNA reads as TGTGCCAGCAGCCCCCAAGCGGGGGGGCCTCTCAATGAGCAGTTCTTC.

This clonotype has a handful of counts. This chain joins TRBV7-9 and TRBJ1-5; no clear D gene. The germline CDR1 and CDR2 sequences are SEHNR and FQNEAQ (reference sequence). The CDR3 contains 13 residues. V was trimmed by 2 bases and J by 10 bases, leaving 12 bases between them. CDR3 residues: CASSLSLEHPQHF. CDR3 in DNA: TGTGCCAGCAGCTTAAGTCTCGAGCACCCCCAGCATTTT.

The chain joins TRBV6-4 to TRBJ1-6; possibly TRBD1 for D (5 bases). This CDR3 comprises 16 residues. With 0 bases removed from V and 7 bases from J, the gap between germline ends came to 13 bases. Germline V gene data show CDR1 as MRHNA and CDR2 as SNTAGT. The CDR3 protein is CASSDSNPGRNSPLHF. As DNA, the CDR3 is TGTGCCAGCAGTGACTCGAATCCAGGGCGGAATTCACCCCTCCACTTT.

The chain is built from TRBV5-1 and TRBJ2-1; no clear D. Between the trimmed V and J ends, which lost 2 bases and 10 bases, there was a span of 10 bases. The CDR3 length is 12 residues. Germline CDR1 and CDR2: SGHRS and YFSETQ. The CDR3 sequence: CASSFVGVEQFF. Written as DNA, the CDR3 is TGCGCCAGCAGCTTTGTGGGCGTAGAGCAGTTCTTC. The variable domain in full, with the rest retrieved from reference TRBV5-1 and TRBJ2-1, is KAGVTQTPRYLIKTRGQQVTLSCSPISGHRSVSWYQQTPGQGLQFLFEYFSETQRNKGNFPGRFSGRQFSNSRSEMNVSTLELGDSALYLCASSFVGVEQFFGPGTRLTVL.

The chain has TRBV20-1 and TRBJ2-4; TRBD2 is a possible D gene (6 bases). There are 12 residues in the CDR3. Germline V gene sequence: CDR1 DFQATT, CDR2 SNEGSKA (reference sequence). Trimming stripped 7 bases from V and 7 bases from J, with 14 bases between. CDR3 DNA: TGCAGTGTCAGCGGGCCTGCCAACATTCAGTACTTC. Its translation: CSVSGPANIQYF.

There are many counts of this clonotype. The chain joins TRBV28 to TRBJ2-3; D may be TRBD2 (6 bases). CDR3 length: 16 residues. Germline CDR1 MDHEN, CDR2 SYDVKM. Trimming stripped 10 bases from V and 1 base from J, with 21 bases between. Here the CDR3 DNA reads TGTGCCACCTCCTGGGGGGATCTTAAGGGCACAGATACGCAGTATTTT. Translated: CATSWGDLKGTDTQYF.

V and J are TRBV11-2 and TRBJ1-1; tentative D call: TRBD1 (5 bases). Germline V gives CDR1 SGHAT, CDR2 FQNNGV. V lost 2 bases and J lost 2, with 12 bases in between. This CDR3 contains 15 residues. The CDR3 spells CASSLRGWDNTEAFF. The CDR3 DNA reads as TGTGCCAGCAGCTTAAGGGGCTGGGATAACACTGAAGCTTTCTTT.

Here the CDR3 DNA reads TGTGCCAGCAGCTTAGGCCTGGTGGGGCAGTACTTC. Translating gives CASSLGLVGQYF. The chain couples TRBV7-2 to TRBJ2-7; no clear D. Germline lookup yields CDR1 SGHTA and CDR2 FQGNSA. Trimming cost V 1 base and J 9 bases, with 10 bases left between them. The CDR3 length is 12 residues.

This clonotype has just a few counts. V is TRBV3-1 and J is TRBJ2-5; TRBD2 might be the D (5 bases). Trimming stripped 1 base from V and 0 bases from J, with 9 bases between. CDR3 length: 15 amino acids. Germline V lookup: CDR1 LGHDT, CDR2 YNNKEL (reference sequence). Here the CDR3 reads CASSQGLQDQETQYF. Written as DNA, the CDR3 is TGTGCCAGCAGCCAAGGACTACAAGACCAAGAGACCCAGTACTTC.

This clonotype was counted ten times or more. The chain carries TRBV27 and TRBJ1-2, with D tentatively TRBD1 (5 bases). Trimming shortened V by 3 bases and J by 2 bases, and 7 bases separated the two germline ends. The germline gives CDR1 MNHEY, CDR2 SMNVEV (reference sequence). The CDR3 totals 13 residues. DNA for the CDR3: TGTGCCAGCAGTTTCAGGGCCAACTATGGCTACACCTTC. Its protein product is CASSFRANYGYTF.

This clonotype was counted ten times or more. V is TRBV20-1 and J is TRBJ1-1, with D unresolved. The germline gives CDR1 DFQATT, CDR2 SNEGSKA (reference sequence). Trimming cost V 1 base and J 7 bases, with 13 bases left between them. CDR3 length: 13 residues. CDR3: CSARVEGWGEAFF. CDR3 nucleotides: TGCAGTGCTAGAGTTGAGGGTTGGGGTGAAGCTTTCTTT.

This clonotype came up many times. The V and J genes are TRBV11-2 and TRBJ1-1; tentative D call: TRBD1 (5 bases). Trimming shortened V by 3 bases and J by 6 bases, and 11 bases separated the two germline ends. Germline V gives CDR1 SGHAT, CDR2 FQNNGV. The CDR3 has 13 amino acids. The CDR3 sequence: CASSFWGFAEAFF. The CDR3, as DNA: TGTGCCAGCAGCTTTTGGGGCTTCGCTGAAGCTTTCTTT.

This clonotype has ten or more counts. The chain is built from TRBV29-1 and TRBJ1-2; the D gene is possibly TRBD1 (5 bases). The CDR3 is 11 residues long. Trimming left V 6 bases short and J 7 bases short, with 12 bases between. Germline CDR1 is SQVTM and CDR2 is ANQGSEA. CDR3 sequence reads: CSVRQGGGYTF. In DNA form, the CDR3 reads TGCAGCGTACGGCAGGGTGGTGGCTACACCTTC.

The CDR3 spells CASSAQAEVTYNEQFF. CDR3 in DNA: TGTGCCAGCAGCGCCCAGGCGGAGGTAACGTACAATGAGCAGTTCTTC. This chain joins TRBV7-2 and TRBJ2-1; D is possibly TRBD2 (5 bases). With 5 bases removed from V and 4 bases from J, the gap between germline ends came to 18 bases. Germline V gene lookup returns CDR1 SGHTA and CDR2 FQGNSA. This CDR3 has 16 residues.

This chain connects TRBV20-1 to TRBJ2-1, with D possibly being TRBD1 (5 bases). In germline, CDR1 is DFQATT, CDR2 SNEGSKA (reference sequence). The CDR3 has 12 residues. Deletions cut 5 bases from V and 15 bases from J, with 20 bases between. The CDR3 coding sequence is TGCAGTGCTGCTACGGGTGGGGCCTGGGGGTTCTTC. This codes for CSAATGGAWGFF.